This record concerns one TCR beta chain sequence. Its antigen is as yet unknown. The sample belongs to a study of T cell responses to AZD1222 COVID-19 vaccine. The study, taken as a whole, reports: No day 14 peak samples; only post-peak repertoires were characterized.

Sequencing was performed with immunoSEQ multiplex PCR; in TCRdb, only in-frame clones are kept and a portion is missing. The sample shows 140,000 to 150,000 clones, 85% to 95% of them seen only once. Germline-derived CDR1 and CDR2 are SQVTM and ANQGSEA. J was trimmed by 7 bases and V by 6 bases; bases with no gene match: 11. The CDR3 is 13 residues long. This clonotype was obtained from an adult in good health. This chain joins TRBV29-1 and TRBJ1-2, with TRBD1 matching 7 bases. Material: peripheral blood, obtained on day 0 of AZD1222 vaccination. CDR3 amino acids: CSVRIDRVPGYTF. In DNA form, the CDR3 reads TGCAGCGTCCGGATTGACAGGGTCCCTGGCTACACCTTC.